What follows are 30 T cell receptor beta chains derived from one specimen sequenced in a study of blood T cell repertoires in COVID-19. Sequencing was performed with immunoSEQ multiplex PCR; in TCRdb, only in-frame clones are kept and a portion is missing. The repertoire holds just over 250,000 clones, with about 86% as singletons. Sample: PBMCs or T cells enriched from blood (not recorded which). All receptors come from a man aged 25-45 years with acute COVID-19.

The chain joins TRBV19 to TRBJ1-2; 10 bases map to TRBD1. Germline CDR1 is LNHDA and CDR2 is SQIVND (reference sequence). V gave up 8 bases and J gave up 2 bases; unmatched junction bases: 8. The length of the CDR3 is 15 residues. The CDR3 loop is CASDRGLMGNYGYTF. Written as DNA, the CDR3 is TGTGCCAGTGACAGGGGGCTCATGGGAAACTATGGCTACACCTTC.

The genes are TRBV3-1 (or the pseudogene TRBV3-2) and TRBJ1-3; possibly TRBD1 for D (6 bases). This CDR3 contains 19 residues. Trimming pared 4 bases from V and 3 bases from J, leaving 25 bases between. Germline loops: CDR1 LGHDT, CDR2 YNNKEL (reference sequence). For the CDR3, the DNA is TGTGCCAGCAGCCGCTTGGGGGCCGCAACCGGACGCCTTGGAAACACCATATATTTT. It translates to CASSRLGAATGRLGNTIYF.

The gene calls are TRBV10-3 and TRBJ1-4, with D possibly matching TRBD1 (5 bases). From germline, CDR1 is ENHRY and CDR2 SYGVKD. Trimming shortened V by 7 bases and J by 2 bases, and 14 bases separated the two germline ends. The CDR3 has 15 residues. The CDR3: CAITRQFYTNEKLFF. Here the CDR3 DNA reads TGTGCCATCACTAGACAGTTTTACACTAATGAAAAACTGTTTTTT.

In its sample, this clone was seen a few times. The chain is built from TRBV14 and TRBJ2-3; D unresolved. Trimming shortened V by 1 base and J by 8 bases, and 4 bases separated the two germline ends. CDR1 SGHDN and CDR2 FVKESK come from the germline V gene. The CDR3 loop spans 11 amino acids. Written as DNA, the CDR3 is TGTGCCAGCAGCCAAGTAGCTACGCAGTATTTT. Protein product: CASSQVATQYF.

DNA of the CDR3: TGTGCCAGCAGTTTTAGCGGATACGAGCAGTACGTC. The encoded protein is CASSFSGYEQYV. The chain uses TRBV12-3 or TRBV12-4 and TRBJ2-7; a possible D gene is TRBD2 (6 bases). This CDR3 has 12 residues. The V and J ends lost 3 bases and 4 bases respectively, with 7 bases between them.

As concerns this clone: This CDR3 is also generated by other DNA sequences in the sample. The J gene is TRBJ1-1, the V gene TRBV28; the match to TRBD1 covers 8 bases. Germline lookup yields CDR1 MDHEN and CDR2 SYDVKM. Trimming cost V 7 bases and J 4 bases; bases outside gene matches: 2. This CDR3 has 12 amino acids. The CDR3 DNA follows: TGTGCCAGCACTACAGGGGGCACTGAAGCTTTCTTT. As protein: CASTTGGTEAFF. Looking up the rest from reference TRBV28 and TRBJ1-1 gives the full variable domain: DVKVTQSSRYLVKRTGEKVFLECVQDMDHENMFWYRQDPGLGLRLIYFSYDVKMKEKGDIPEGYSVSREKKERFSLILESASTNQTSMYLCASTTGGTEAFFGQGTRLTVV.

This chain uses TRBV5-1 with TRBJ2-2, with 9 bases matching TRBD1. V dropped 2 bases and J dropped 4; count of bases not matched to a gene: 3. There are 15 residues in the CDR3. Germline V gene data show CDR1 as SGHRS and CDR2 as YFSETQ. CDR3 DNA sequence: TGCGCCAGCAGCTTTCGGACAGGGGTCACCGGGGAGCTGTTTTTT. Amino acids: CASSFRTGVTGELFF.

V is TRBV9 and J is TRBJ2-7; 15 nucleotides line up with TRBD2. The V and J ends lost 5 bases and 6 bases, in that order; junction bases with no gene match: 6. Per the germline V gene, CDR1 is SGDLS and CDR2 is YYNGEE. This CDR3 spans 15 amino acids. CDR3 coding DNA: TGTGCCAGCAGAAGGACTAGCGGGAGGGCCTGCGAGCAGTACGTC. It translates to CASRRTSGRACEQYV.

The chain is built from TRBV18 and TRBJ2-3; D gene unclear. The V end was cut by 0 bases, the J end by 5 bases, with 9 bases between. Germline lookup yields CDR1 KGHSH and CDR2 LQKENI. This CDR3 comprises 14 residues. The CDR3 loop is CASSPPFPRDTQYF. The CDR3 DNA sequence: TGTGCCAGCTCACCACCGTTTCCCCGAGATACGCAGTATTTT.

This sequence joins TRBV3-1 (or the pseudogene TRBV3-2) and TRBJ1-2, with 7 bases lining up with TRBD1. Trimming took 4 bases from V and 4 from J; bases not matched to a gene: 9. The CDR3 has 15 residues. Germline V gene lookup returns CDR1 LGHDT and CDR2 YNNKEL (reference sequence). CDR3 protein: CASSLLGGQRYGYTF. CDR3 DNA: TGTGCCAGCAGCCTTCTTGGGGGACAGCGCTATGGCTACACCTTC.

The chain links TRBV10-3 to TRBJ2-3; 7 bases fit TRBD1. This CDR3 region has 13 residues. V was clipped by 10 bases and J by 6 bases; unmatched bases: 10. Germline CDR1 reads ENHRY; CDR2 reads SYGVKD. CDR3 DNA sequence: TGTGCCACGGGTTTAGGGGGCCTCGATACGCAGTATTTT. Translation gives CATGLGGLDTQYF.

This chain joins TRBV3-1 (or the pseudogene TRBV3-2) and TRBJ1-6; D possibly corresponds to TRBD1 (5 bases). Germline V gives CDR1 LGHDT, CDR2 YNNKEL (reference sequence). The CDR3 length is 14 residues. V lost 10 bases, J lost 3 bases, and 13 bases lay in between. The CDR3 DNA sequence: TGTGCCATCGACAGAGAAGTCTATAATTCACCCCTCCACTTT. Amino acids: CAIDREVYNSPLHF.

This clone showed up just a few times. The V call is TRBV29-1, the J call TRBJ1-2, with D possibly TRBD1 on 6 matching bases. CDR1 SQVTM and CDR2 ANQGSEA come from the germline V gene. This CDR3 contains 12 residues. Trimming shortened V by 7 bases and J by 8 bases, and 17 bases separated the two germline ends. Here the CDR3 DNA reads TGCAGCGGGGGGAGGGACACCCTAGGCTACACCTTC. As protein: CSGGRDTLGYTF.

The chain employs TRBV7-9 and TRBJ1-4; possibly TRBD1 for D (5 bases). CDR3 length: 15 amino acids. Trimming pared 2 bases from V and 5 bases from J, leaving 12 bases between. Germline assignment: CDR1 SEHNR and CDR2 FQNEAQ (reference sequence). The CDR3: CASSLTGTANEKLFF. The CDR3 DNA reads TGTGCCAGCAGCTTAACCGGGACTGCGAATGAAAAACTGTTTTTT.

The chain carries TRBV28 and TRBJ1-4; D perhaps matches TRBD1 (6 bases). The CDR3 length is 15 residues. The germline V and J ends were trimmed by 6 bases and 1 base, with 12 bases remaining between them. Germline CDR1 and CDR2: MDHEN and SYDVKM. The CDR3 spells CASRPTGRTNEKLFF. The CDR3 nucleotides are TGTGCCAGCAGACCTACAGGGAGAACTAATGAAAAACTGTTTTTT.

The V gene is TRBV5-1, the J gene TRBJ2-1, with 12 bases that match TRBD1. V was pared by 0 bases and J by 8 bases, with 6 bases of the junction left unmatched. CDR3 size: 16 residues. Germline V gene sequence: CDR1 SGHRS, CDR2 YFSETQ. The CDR3 is CASSLGDRGPRYEQFF. In nucleotides, the CDR3 is TGCGCCAGCAGCTTGGGGGACAGGGGGCCTCGGTATGAGCAGTTCTTC.

The chain links TRBV9 to TRBJ1-2; 7 positions agree with TRBD1. CDR1 is SGDLS, CDR2 YYNGEE, per germline. CDR3 size: 11 residues. The trim removed 6 bases at V and 5 bases at J, leaving 1 base unmatched. The CDR3 protein is CASKQGYGYTF. The CDR3 DNA reads as TGTGCCAGCAAACAGGGGTATGGCTACACCTTC.

The genes are TRBV7-2 and TRBJ2-1; D uncertain. The V gene's germline CDR1 is SGHTA and CDR2 FQGNSA. The germline V and J ends were trimmed by 6 bases and 6 bases, with 9 bases remaining between them. The CDR3 length is 12 residues. The CDR3 sequence is CASRPTSNEQFF. CDR3 DNA: TGTGCCAGCAGGCCAACGAGCAATGAGCAGTTCTTC.

The rearrangement links TRBV28 to TRBJ2-7; D ambiguous. This CDR3 is built from 12 residues. V gave up 6 bases and J gave up 0 bases, with 6 bases separating them. Germline assignment: CDR1 MDHEN and CDR2 SYDVKM. CDR3 sequence (DNA): TGTGCCAGCAGCTTTAGCTCCTACGAGCAGTACGTC. This codes for CASSFSSYEQYV.

J is TRBJ2-7 and V is TRBV9, with TRBD1 identical over 11 bases. J lost 2 bases, V lost 0 bases, and 16 bases had no gene match. This CDR3 spans 20 amino acids. Germline V gene sequence: CDR1 SGDLS, CDR2 YYNGEE. DNA of the CDR3: TGTGCCAGCAGCGTAGCTTTGAAGGTTTTTCTGGGACAGGGGGCCTACGAGCAGTACGTC. Amino acid sequence: CASSVALKVFLGQGAYEQYV.

The sample holds one count of this clone. This chain joins TRBV5-6 and TRBJ1-4; 7 positions match TRBD1. This CDR3 region has 17 residues. The ends lost 1 base at V and 0 bases at J; junction bases unmatched: 6. Germline CDR1 SGHDT, CDR2 YYEEEE. CDR3 sequence reads: CASSLRQGVATNEKLFF. DNA of the CDR3: TGTGCCAGCAGCTTGAGACAGGGTGTTGCAACTAATGAAAAACTGTTTTTT.

This clone was observed a handful of times. The chain joins TRBV5-6 to TRBJ1-4, with unresolved D. The CDR3 has 14 amino acids. In germline, CDR1 is SGHDT, CDR2 YYEEEE. V lost 1 base to trimming and J lost 2 bases, with 6 bases between them. DNA for the CDR3: TGTGCCAGCAGCTTGAGAGGGACTAATGAAAAACTGTTTTTT. Its protein is CASSLRGTNEKLFF.

The J gene is TRBJ2-5, the V gene TRBV2; D perhaps matches TRBD1 (6 bases). V lost 9 bases, J lost 1 base, and 15 bases lay in between. The germline gives CDR1 SNHLY, CDR2 FYNNEI. The CDR3 runs 14 residues. CDR3: CASHRQAIQETQYF. The CDR3 DNA sequence: TGTGCCAGTCATAGACAGGCCATCCAAGAGACCCAGTACTTC.

The gene calls are TRBV11-3 and TRBJ2-1; D may be TRBD2 (6 bases). The V end was cut by 5 bases, the J end by 1 base, with 15 bases between. Germline lookup yields CDR1 SGHNT and CDR2 YENEEA. This CDR3 region has 16 residues. CDR3 bases: TGTGCCAGCAGCCGAATCGGGAGTCAGTCCTACAATGAGCAGTTCTTC. This translates into CASSRIGSQSYNEQFF.

The rearrangement uses TRBV24-1 and TRBJ1-5, with D possibly matching TRBD1 (5 bases). V shed 4 bases and J shed 0 bases, with 18 bases lying between them. The CDR3 spans 18 residues. Germline V CDR1 and CDR2: KGHDR, SFDVKD. The CDR3 reads CATSDPTAGPYSNQPQHF. CDR3 nucleotide sequence: TGTGCCACCAGTGACCCGACAGCCGGTCCCTATAGCAATCAGCCCCAGCATTTT.

The rearrangement uses TRBV4-1 and TRBJ2-5; D may be TRBD2 (6 bases). Germline assignment: CDR1 MGHRA and CDR2 YSYEKL. Trimming removed 3 bases from V and 4 bases from J, with 15 bases in between. The CDR3 has 15 residues. The CDR3 bases are TGCGCCAGCAGCCAGCTGACTAGTGTTGGAGAGACCCAGTACTTC. Its translation: CASSQLTSVGETQYF.

This sequence joins TRBV3-1 (or the pseudogene TRBV3-2) and TRBJ1-1; 10 bases are shared with TRBD1. The V gene's germline CDR1 is LGHDT and CDR2 YNNKEL (reference sequence). This CDR3 is built from 14 residues. The J segment lost 6 bases and the V segment lost 4 bases, leaving 5 bases of the junction unmatched. CDR3 region: CASSRQGAGAEAFF. CDR3 DNA sequence: TGTGCCAGCAGCCGACAGGGGGCGGGCGCTGAAGCTTTCTTT.

The chain carries TRBV9 and TRBJ2-1; D gene uncertain. CDR3 length equals 13 residues. From germline, CDR1 is SGDLS and CDR2 YYNGEE. Trimming stripped 0 bases from V and 5 bases from J, with 6 bases between. The DNA for the CDR3 is TGTGCCAGCAGCGTAGCTCTAGACAATGAGCAGTTCTTC. It translates to CASSVALDNEQFF.

For this clone: The junction differs from germline at one of its ends, possibly a read error. The J gene is TRBJ1-4, the V gene TRBV5-1; unclear D gene. Germline CDR1 is SGHRS and CDR2 is YFSETQ. The CDR3 runs 15 residues. Written as DNA, the CDR3 is TGTGCCAGCAGCTTGGGAGAGTTCTATAATGAAAAACTGTTTTTT. Translated, it gives CASSLGEFYNEKLFF. Supplemented by reference TRBV5-1 and TRBJ1-4, the full variable domain reads KAGVTQTPRYLIKTRGQQVTLSCSPISGHRSVSWYQQTPGQGLQFLFEYFSETQRNKGNFPGRFSGRQFSNSRSEMNVSTLELGDSALYLCASSLGEFYNEKLFFGSGTQLSVL.

This clone was observed once. The J gene is TRBJ2-1, the V gene TRBV15, with 9 bases aligning to TRBD2. The junction had 8 bases not matched to a gene; V was cut back by 0 bases and J by 5 bases. The CDR3 length is 17 residues. In germline, CDR1 is LNHNV, CDR2 YYDKDF (reference sequence). CDR3 sequence: CATSRDLPAGGNNEQFF. DNA of the CDR3: TGTGCCACCAGCAGAGATCTCCCAGCGGGGGGTAACAATGAGCAGTTCTTC. The full variable domain, with the rest looked up from reference TRBV15 and TRBJ2-1, is DAMVIQNPRYQVTQFGKPVTLSCSQTLNHNVMYWYQQKSSQAPKLLFHYYDKDFNNEADTPDNFQSRRPNTSFCFLDIRSPGLGDTAMYLCATSRDLPAGGNNEQFFGPGTRLTVL.